This T cell receptor (beta chain) comes out of a study of OX40 agonist ivuxolimab in advanced cancers. Study at large: Earlier anti-PD-1, anti-PD-L1 or anti-CTLA-4 therapy was permitted; 30% to 50% had received some.

Looked up from germline, CDR1 is MNHNS and CDR2 is SASEGT. Trimming took off 2 bases at V and 3 bases at J, with 10 bases between the two ends. The CDR3 consists of 14 residues. Profiling relied on immunoSEQ multiplex PCR, and the TCRdb table lists in-frame clones only, not all of them. In the table there are over 45,000 clones, around four fifths of which are singletons. The TCR sequence derives from an adult with an advanced solid tumor such as melanoma, head and neck, liver or kidney cancer. The sample was CD4+ or CD8+ T cells sorted from blood, taken in a trial of the OX40 agonist ivuxolimab. The J gene is TRBJ1-2, the V gene TRBV6-1; tentatively, D is TRBD1 (5 bases). The CDR3: CASSELGRDYGYTF. The CDR3 DNA sequence: TGTGCCAGCAGTGAACTGGGGCGAGACTATGGCTACACCTTC.